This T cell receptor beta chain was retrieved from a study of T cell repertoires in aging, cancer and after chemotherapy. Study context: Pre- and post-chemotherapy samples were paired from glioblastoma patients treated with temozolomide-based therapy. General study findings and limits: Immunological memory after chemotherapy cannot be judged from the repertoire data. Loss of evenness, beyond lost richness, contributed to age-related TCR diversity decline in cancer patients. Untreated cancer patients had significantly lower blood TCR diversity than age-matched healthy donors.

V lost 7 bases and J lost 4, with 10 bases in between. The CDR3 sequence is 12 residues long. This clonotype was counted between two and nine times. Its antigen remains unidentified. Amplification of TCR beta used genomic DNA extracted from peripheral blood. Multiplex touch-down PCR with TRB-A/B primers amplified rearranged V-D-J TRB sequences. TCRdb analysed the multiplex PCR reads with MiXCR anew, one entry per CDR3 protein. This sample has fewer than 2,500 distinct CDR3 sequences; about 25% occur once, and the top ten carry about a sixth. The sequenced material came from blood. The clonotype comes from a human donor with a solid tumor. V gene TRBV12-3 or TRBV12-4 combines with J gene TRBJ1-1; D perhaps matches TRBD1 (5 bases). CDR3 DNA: TGTGCCAGCAAACCAGGGTTCACTGAAGCTTTCTTT. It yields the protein CASKPGFTEAFF.